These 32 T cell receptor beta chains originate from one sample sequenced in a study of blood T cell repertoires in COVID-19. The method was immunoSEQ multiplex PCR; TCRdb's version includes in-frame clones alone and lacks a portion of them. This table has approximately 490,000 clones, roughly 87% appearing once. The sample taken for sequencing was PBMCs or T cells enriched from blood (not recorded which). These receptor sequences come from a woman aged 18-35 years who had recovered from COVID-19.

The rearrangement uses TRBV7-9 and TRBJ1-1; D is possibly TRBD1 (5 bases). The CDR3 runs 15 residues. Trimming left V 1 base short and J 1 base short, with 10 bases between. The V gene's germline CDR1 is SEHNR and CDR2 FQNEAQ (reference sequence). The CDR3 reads CASSLVAQGNTEAFF. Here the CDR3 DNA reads TGTGCCAGCAGCTTAGTTGCCCAGGGGAACACTGAAGCTTTCTTT.

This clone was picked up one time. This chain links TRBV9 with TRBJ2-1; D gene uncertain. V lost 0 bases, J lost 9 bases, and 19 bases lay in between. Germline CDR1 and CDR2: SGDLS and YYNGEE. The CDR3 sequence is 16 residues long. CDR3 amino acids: CASSVGLPLPRSEQFF. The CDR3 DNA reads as TGTGCCAGCAGCGTAGGTCTCCCCCTACCCCGGAGTGAGCAGTTCTTC.

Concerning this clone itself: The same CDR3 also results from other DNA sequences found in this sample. The CDR3 protein is CASSLDRGSNQPQHF. As DNA, the CDR3 is TGTGCCAGCAGCTTAGACAGGGGGAGCAATCAGCCCCAGCATTTT. The rearrangement joins TRBV7-9 to TRBJ1-5, with 8 positions matching TRBD1. V gave up 1 base and J gave up 1 base; unmatched junction bases: 0. Germline V lookup: CDR1 SEHNR, CDR2 FQNEAQ (reference sequence). CDR3 length: 15 amino acids.

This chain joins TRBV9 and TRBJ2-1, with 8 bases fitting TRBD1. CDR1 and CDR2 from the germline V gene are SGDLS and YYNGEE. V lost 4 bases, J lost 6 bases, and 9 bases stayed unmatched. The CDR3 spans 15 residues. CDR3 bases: TGTGCCAGCAGCTCCCTGACAGGGGAAGCCAATGAGCAGTTCTTC. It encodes CASSSLTGEANEQFF. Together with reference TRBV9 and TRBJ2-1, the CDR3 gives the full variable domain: DSGVTQTPKHLITATGQRVTLRCSPRSGDLSVYWYQQSLDQGLQFLIQYYNGEERAKGNILERFSAQQFPDLHSELNLSSLELGDSALYFCASSSLTGEANEQFFGPGTRLTVL.

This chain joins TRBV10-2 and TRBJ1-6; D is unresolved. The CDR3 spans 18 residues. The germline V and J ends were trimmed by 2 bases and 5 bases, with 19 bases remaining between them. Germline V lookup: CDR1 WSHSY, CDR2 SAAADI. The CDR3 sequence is CASSEKWRAVIHNSPLHF. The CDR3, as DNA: TGCGCCAGCAGTGAGAAATGGAGGGCCGTCATCCATAATTCACCCCTCCACTTT.

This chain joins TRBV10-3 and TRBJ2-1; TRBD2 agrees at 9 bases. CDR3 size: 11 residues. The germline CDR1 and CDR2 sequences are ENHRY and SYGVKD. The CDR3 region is CMAGGYNEQFF. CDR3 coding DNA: TGTATGGCGGGGGGGTACAATGAGCAGTTCTTC.

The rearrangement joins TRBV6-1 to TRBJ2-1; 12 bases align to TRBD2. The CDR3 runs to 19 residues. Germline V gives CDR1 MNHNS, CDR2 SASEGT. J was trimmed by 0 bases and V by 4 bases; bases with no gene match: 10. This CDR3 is CASSGLAGGEFISYNEQFF. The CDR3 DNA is TGTGCCAGCAGTGGCCTAGCGGGGGGGGAATTTATCTCCTACAATGAGCAGTTCTTC.

CDR3 sequence: CASTWGGGQPQHF. The CDR3 DNA follows: TGTGCCAGCACATGGGGAGGGGGTCAGCCCCAGCATTTT. The V and J genes are TRBV12-3 or TRBV12-4 and TRBJ1-5; TRBD1 is a possible D gene (6 bases). With 7 bases removed from V and 6 bases from J, the gap between germline ends came to 13 bases. The CDR3 consists of 13 residues.

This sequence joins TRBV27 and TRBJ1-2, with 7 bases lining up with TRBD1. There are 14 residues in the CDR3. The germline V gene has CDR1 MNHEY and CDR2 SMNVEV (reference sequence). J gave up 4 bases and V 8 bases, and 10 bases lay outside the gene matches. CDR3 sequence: CASSARGAGYGYTF. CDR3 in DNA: TGTGCCAGCTCGGCCAGGGGGGCAGGCTATGGCTACACCTTC.

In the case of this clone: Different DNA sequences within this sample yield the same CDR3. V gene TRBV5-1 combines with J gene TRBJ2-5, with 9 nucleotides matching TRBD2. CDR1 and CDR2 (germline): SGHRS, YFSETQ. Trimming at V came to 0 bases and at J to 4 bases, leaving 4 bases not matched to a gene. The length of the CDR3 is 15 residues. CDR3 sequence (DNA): TGCGCCAGCAGCTTGGCGGGGACTAGCAGAGAGACCCAGTACTTC. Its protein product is CASSLAGTSRETQYF.

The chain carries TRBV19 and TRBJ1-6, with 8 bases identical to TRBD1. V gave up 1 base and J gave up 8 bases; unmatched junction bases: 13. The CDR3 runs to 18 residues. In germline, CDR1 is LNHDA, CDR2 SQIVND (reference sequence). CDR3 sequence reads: CASSIARHQGARDSPLHF. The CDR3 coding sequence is TGTGCCAGTAGTATAGCTAGGCACCAGGGGGCGCGGGATTCACCCCTCCACTTT.

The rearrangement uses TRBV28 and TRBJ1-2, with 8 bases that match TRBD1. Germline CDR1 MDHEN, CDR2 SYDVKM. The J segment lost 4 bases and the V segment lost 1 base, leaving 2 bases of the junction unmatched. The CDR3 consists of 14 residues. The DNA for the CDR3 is TGTGCCAGCAGTTTATCGGGACAGGCCTATGGCTACACCTTC. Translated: CASSLSGQAYGYTF.

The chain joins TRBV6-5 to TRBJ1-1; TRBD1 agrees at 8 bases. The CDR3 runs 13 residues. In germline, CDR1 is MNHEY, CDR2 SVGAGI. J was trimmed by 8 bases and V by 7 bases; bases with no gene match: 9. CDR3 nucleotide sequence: TGTGCCAGCACCCCTACAGGGGGAGGGGAAGCTTTCTTT. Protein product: CASTPTGGGEAFF.

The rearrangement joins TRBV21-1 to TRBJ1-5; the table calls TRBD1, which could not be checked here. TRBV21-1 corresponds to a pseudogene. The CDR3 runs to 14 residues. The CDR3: CASSKSTGDIDLHF. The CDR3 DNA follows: TGTGCCAGCAGCAAATCAACAGGGGACATAGACCTCCATTTT.

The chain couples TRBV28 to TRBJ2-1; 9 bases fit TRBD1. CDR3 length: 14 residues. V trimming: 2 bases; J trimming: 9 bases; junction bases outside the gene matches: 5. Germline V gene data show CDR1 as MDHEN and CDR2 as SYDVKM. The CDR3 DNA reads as TGTGCCAGCAGTTTAGGAGGACAGGGGACTGAGCAGTTCTTC. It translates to CASSLGGQGTEQFF.

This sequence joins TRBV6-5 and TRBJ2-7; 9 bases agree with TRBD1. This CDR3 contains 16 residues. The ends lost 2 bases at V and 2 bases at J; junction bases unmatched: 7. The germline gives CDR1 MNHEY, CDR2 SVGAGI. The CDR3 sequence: CASSYGIGTGTYEQYF. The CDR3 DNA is TGTGCCAGCAGTTACGGGATCGGGACAGGGACCTACGAGCAGTACTTC.

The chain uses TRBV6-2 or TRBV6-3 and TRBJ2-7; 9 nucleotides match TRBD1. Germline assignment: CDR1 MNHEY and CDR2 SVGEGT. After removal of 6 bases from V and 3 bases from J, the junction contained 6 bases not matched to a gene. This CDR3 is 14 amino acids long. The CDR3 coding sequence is TGTGCCAGCAGCCGACCGGGACAGGGCTACGAGCAGTACTTC. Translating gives CASSRPGQGYEQYF.

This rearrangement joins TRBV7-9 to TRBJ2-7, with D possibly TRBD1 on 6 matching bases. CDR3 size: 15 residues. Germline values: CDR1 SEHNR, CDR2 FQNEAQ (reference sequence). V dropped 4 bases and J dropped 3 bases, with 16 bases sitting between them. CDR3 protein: CASSSSLTGFYEQYF. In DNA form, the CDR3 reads TGTGCCAGCAGCTCCTCCCTGACAGGATTCTACGAGCAGTACTTC.

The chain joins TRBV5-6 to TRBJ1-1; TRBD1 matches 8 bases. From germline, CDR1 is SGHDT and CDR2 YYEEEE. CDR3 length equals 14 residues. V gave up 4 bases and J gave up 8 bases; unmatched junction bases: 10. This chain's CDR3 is CASSLIQGAEEAFF. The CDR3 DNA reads TGTGCCAGCAGCCTAATCCAGGGGGCCGAAGAAGCTTTCTTT.

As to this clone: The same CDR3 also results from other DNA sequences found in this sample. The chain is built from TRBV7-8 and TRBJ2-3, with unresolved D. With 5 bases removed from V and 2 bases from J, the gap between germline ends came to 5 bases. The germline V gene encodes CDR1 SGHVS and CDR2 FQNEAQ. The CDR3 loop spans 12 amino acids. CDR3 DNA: TGTGCCAGCAGCCTTCACACAGATACGCAGTATTTT. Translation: CASSLHTDTQYF.

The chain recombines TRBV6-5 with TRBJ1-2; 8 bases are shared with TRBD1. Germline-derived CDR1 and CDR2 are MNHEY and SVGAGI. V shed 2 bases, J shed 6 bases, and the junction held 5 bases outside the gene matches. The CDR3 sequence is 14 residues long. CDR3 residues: CASSYDGQGDGYTF. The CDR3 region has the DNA TGTGCCAGCAGTTACGACGGACAGGGTGATGGCTACACCTTC.

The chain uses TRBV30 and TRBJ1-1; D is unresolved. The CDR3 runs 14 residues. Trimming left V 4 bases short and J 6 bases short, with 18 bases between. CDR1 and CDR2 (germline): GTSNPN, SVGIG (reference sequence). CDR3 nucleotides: TGTGCCTGGAATCTATTTGGGGAGTCAGCTGAAGCTTTCTTT. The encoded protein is CAWNLFGESAEAFF.

CDR3 loop: CASSLGGPEDTQYF. The CDR3, as DNA: TGTGCCAGCAGCTTAGGGGGGCCTGAGGATACGCAGTATTTT. The chain employs TRBV7-2 and TRBJ2-3; a possible D gene is TRBD1 (6 bases). Trimming pared 1 base from V and 6 bases from J, leaving 11 bases between. CDR1 and CDR2 from the germline V gene are SGHTA and FQGNSA. CDR3 length: 14 residues.

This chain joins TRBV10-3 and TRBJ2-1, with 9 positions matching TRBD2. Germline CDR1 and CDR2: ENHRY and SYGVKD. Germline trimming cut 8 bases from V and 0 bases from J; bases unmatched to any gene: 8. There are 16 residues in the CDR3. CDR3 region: CAIGKKRGASYNEQFF. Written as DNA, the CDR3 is TGTGCCATCGGGAAAAAGCGGGGGGCCTCCTACAATGAGCAGTTCTTC.

The CDR3 DNA sequence: TGTGCCAGCAGTGAAAGTGGGCTAGCGGGGAAGTCTATAAATGAGCAGTTCTTC. Translation: CASSESGLAGKSINEQFF. The chain employs TRBV25-1 and TRBJ2-1, with 9 nucleotides matching TRBD2. This CDR3 is 18 amino acids long. Germline CDR1 is MGHDK and CDR2 is SYGVNS. V lost 2 bases to trimming and J lost 7 bases; unmatched junction nucleotides: 15.

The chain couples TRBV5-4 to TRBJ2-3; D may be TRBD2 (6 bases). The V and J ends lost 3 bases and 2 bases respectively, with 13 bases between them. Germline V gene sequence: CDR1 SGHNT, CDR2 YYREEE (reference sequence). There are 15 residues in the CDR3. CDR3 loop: CASSSGDLITDTQYF. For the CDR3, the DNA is TGTGCCAGCAGCTCCGGGGACTTAATCACAGATACGCAGTATTTT. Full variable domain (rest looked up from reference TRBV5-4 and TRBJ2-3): ETGVTQSPTHLIKTRGQQVTLRCSSQSGHNTVSWYQQALGQGPQFIFQYYREEENGRGNFPPRFSGLQFPNYSSELNVNALELDDSALYLCASSSGDLITDTQYFGPGTRLTVL.

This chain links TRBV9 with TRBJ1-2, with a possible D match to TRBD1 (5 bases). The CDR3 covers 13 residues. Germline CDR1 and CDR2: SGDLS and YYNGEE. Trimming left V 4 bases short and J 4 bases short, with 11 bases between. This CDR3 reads CASSPQDRYGYTF. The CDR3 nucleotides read TGTGCCAGCAGCCCACAGGACCGCTATGGCTACACCTTC. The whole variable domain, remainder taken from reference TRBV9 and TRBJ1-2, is DSGVTQTPKHLITATGQRVTLRCSPRSGDLSVYWYQQSLDQGLQFLIQYYNGEERAKGNILERFSAQQFPDLHSELNLSSLELGDSALYFCASSPQDRYGYTFGSGTRLTVV.

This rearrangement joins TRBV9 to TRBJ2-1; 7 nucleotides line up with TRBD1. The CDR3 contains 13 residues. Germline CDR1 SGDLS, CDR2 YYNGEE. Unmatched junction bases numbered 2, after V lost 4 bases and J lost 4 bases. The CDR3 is CASSRQGYNEQFF. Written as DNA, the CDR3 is TGTGCCAGCAGCAGACAGGGATACAATGAGCAGTTCTTC.

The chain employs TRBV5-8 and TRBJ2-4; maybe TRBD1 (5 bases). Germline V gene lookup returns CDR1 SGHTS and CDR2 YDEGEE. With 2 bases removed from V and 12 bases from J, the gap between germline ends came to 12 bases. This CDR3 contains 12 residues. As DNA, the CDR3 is TGTGCCAGCAGCTTACAGGCGACCCATCAGTACTTC. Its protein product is CASSLQATHQYF.

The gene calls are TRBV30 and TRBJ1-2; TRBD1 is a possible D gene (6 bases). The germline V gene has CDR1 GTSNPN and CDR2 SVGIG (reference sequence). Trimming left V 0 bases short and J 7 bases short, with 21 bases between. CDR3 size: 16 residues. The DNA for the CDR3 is TGTGCCTGGAGTGTACCTCGGAGGACAGTCTTAGGTGGCTACACCTTC. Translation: CAWSVPRRTVLGGYTF. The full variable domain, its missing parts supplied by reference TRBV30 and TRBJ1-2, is SQTIHQWPATLVQPVGSPLSLECTVEGTSNPNLYWYRQAAGRGLQLLFYSVGIGQISSEVPQNLSASRPQDRQFILSSKKLLLSDSGFYLCAWSVPRRTVLGGYTFGSGTRLTVV.

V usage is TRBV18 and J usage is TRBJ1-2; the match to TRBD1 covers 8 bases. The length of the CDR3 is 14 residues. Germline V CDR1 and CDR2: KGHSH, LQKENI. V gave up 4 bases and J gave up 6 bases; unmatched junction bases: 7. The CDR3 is CASSLLQGGDGYTF. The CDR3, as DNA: TGTGCCAGCTCACTTTTACAGGGGGGCGATGGCTACACCTTC.

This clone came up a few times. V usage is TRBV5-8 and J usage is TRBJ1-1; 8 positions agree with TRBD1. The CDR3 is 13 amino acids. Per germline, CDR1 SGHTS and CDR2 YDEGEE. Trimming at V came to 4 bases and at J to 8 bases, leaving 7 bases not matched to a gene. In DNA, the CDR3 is TGTGCCAGCAGCCCGACAGGGGAGTCAGAAGCTTTCTTT. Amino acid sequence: CASSPTGESEAFF.